The present T cell receptor beta chain was sequenced within a study of cytomegalovirus exposure and HLA in healthy donors. Study results and caveats: A list of around 160 TCR beta chains associated with cytomegalovirus was given. Most TCR sequences showed up rarely, but some public TCRs showed up in many donors.

Note on this clone: Its target is unknown.

The V end was cut by 4 bases, the J end by 7 bases, with 11 bases between. Per the germline V gene, CDR1 is MNHEY and CDR2 is SMNVEV (reference sequence). The CDR3 consists of 13 residues. Here immunoSEQ multiplex PCR was the method, and the copy in TCRdb shows in-frame clones only, minus some. The table includes around 220,000 clones, 88% detected once. This chain connects TRBV27 to TRBJ2-1; tentative D call: TRBD2 (6 bases). Sequencing was carried out using PBMCs. The source of this sequence is a young woman in good health and CMV-seronegative. In DNA, the CDR3 is TGTGCCAGCAGTTCCGGGACTGGTAATGAGCAGTTCTTC. It translates to CASSSGTGNEQFF.